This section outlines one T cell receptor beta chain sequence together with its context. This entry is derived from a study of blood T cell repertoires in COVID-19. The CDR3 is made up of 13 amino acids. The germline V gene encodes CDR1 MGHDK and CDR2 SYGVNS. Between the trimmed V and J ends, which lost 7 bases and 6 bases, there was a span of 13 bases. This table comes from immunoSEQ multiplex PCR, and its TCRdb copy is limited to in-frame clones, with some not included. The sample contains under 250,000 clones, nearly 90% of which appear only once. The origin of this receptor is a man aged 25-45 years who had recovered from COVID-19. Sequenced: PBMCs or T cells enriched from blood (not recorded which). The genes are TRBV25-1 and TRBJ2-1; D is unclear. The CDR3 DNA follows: TGTGCCAGCAATGGGCCCGTGTCCAATGAGCAGTTCTTC. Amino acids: CASNGPVSNEQFF.